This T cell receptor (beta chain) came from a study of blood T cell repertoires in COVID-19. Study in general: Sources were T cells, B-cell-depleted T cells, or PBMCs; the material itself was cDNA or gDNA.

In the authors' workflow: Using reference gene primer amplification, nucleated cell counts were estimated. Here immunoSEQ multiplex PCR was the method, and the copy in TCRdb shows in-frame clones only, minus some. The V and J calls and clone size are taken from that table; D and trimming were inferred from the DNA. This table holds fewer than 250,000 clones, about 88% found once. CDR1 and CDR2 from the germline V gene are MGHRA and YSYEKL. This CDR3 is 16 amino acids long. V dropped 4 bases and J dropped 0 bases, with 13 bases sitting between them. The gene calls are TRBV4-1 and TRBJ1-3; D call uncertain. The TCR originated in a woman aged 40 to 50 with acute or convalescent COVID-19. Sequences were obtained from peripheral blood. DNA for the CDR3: TGCGCCAGCAGCCGCGGCGACCGGAGCTCTGGAAACACCATATATTTT. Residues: CASSRGDRSSGNTIYF.